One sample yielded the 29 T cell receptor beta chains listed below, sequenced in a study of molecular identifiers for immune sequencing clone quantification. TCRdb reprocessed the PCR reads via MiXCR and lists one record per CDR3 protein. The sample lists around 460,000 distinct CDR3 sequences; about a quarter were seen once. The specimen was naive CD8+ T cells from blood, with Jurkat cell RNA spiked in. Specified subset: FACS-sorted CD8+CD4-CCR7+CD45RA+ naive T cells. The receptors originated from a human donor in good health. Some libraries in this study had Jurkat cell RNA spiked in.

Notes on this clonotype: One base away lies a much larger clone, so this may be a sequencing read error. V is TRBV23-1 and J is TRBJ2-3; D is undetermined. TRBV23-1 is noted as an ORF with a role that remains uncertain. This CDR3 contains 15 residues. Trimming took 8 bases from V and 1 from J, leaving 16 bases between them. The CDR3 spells CASGLFCSGTDTQYF. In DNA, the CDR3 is TGCGCCAGCGGTCTTTTTTGTTCGGGCACAGATACGCAGTATTTT.

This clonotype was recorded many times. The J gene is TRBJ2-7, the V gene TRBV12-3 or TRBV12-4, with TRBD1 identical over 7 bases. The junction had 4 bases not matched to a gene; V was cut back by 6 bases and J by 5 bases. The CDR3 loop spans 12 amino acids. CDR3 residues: CASSADRDEQYF. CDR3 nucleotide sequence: TGTGCCAGCAGCGCAGACAGGGACGAGCAGTACTTC.

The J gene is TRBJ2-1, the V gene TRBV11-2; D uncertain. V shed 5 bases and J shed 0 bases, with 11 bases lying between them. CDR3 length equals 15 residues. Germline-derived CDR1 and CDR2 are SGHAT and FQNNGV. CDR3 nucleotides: TGTGCCAGCAGCGCAACGACAACCTCCTACAATGAGCAGTTCTTC. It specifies CASSATTTSYNEQFF.

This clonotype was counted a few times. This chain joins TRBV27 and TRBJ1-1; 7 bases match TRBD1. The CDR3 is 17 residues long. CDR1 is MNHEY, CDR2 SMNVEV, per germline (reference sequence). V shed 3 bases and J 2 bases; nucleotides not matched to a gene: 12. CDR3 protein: CASSLRGLGFGNTEAFF. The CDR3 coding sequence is TGTGCCAGCAGTTTGAGGGGGCTAGGTTTTGGTAACACTGAAGCTTTCTTT.

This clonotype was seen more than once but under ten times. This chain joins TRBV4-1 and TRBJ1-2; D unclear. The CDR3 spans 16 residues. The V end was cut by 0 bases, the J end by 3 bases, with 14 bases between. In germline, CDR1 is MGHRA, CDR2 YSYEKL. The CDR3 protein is CASSQDWRELYYGYTF. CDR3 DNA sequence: TGCGCCAGCAGCCAAGATTGGCGGGAGCTCTACTATGGCTACACCTTC.

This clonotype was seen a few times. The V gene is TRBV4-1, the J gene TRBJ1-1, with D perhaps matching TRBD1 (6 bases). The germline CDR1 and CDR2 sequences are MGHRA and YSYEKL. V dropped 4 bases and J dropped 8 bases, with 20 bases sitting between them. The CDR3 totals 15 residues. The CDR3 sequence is CASSPIPGQIIEAFF. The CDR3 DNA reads TGCGCCAGCAGCCCGATCCCCGGACAGATCATCGAAGCTTTCTTT.

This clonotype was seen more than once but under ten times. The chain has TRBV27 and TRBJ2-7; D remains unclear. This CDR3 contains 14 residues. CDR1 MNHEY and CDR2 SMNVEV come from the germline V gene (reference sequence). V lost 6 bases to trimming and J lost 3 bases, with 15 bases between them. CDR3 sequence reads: CASSQNVGFYEQYF. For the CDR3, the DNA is TGTGCCAGCAGCCAAAACGTGGGATTCTACGAGCAGTACTTC.

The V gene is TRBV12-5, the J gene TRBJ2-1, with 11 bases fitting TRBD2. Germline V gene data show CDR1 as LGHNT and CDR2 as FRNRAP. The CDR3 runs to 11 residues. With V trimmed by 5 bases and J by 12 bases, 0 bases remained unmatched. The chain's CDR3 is CASGLAGGQFF. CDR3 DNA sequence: TGTGCTAGTGGTCTAGCGGGGGGGCAGTTCTTC.

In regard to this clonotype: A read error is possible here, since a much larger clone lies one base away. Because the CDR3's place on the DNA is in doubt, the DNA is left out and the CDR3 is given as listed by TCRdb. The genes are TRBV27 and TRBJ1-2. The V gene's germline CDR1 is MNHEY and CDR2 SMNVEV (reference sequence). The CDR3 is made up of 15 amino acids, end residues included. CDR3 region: CASSWGKGSRYGNTF.

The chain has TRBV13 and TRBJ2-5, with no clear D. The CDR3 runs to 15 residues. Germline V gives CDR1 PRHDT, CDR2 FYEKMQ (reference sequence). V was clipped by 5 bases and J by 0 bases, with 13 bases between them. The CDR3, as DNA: TGTGCCAGCAGCCCTCCCATGGGGAACCAAGAGACCCAGTACTTC. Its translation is CASSPPMGNQETQYF.

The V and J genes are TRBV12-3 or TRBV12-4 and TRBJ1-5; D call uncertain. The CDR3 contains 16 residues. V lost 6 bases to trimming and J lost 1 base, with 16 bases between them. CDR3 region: CASSRLIYPSNQPQHF. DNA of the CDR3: TGTGCCAGCAGCCGACTAATATACCCGAGCAATCAGCCCCAGCATTTT.

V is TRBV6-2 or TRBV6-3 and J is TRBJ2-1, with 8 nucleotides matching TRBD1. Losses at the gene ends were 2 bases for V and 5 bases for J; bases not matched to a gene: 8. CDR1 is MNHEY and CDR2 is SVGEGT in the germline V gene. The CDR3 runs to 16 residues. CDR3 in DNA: TGTGCCAGCAGTTACCCGACAGGGGCCAATAACAATGAGCAGTTCTTC. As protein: CASSYPTGANNNEQFF.

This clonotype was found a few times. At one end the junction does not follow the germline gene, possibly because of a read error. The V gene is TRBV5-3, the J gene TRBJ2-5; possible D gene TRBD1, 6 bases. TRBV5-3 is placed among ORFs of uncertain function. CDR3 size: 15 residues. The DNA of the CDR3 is TGTGCCAGCAGCTTGGATCAGGGGTTAGGTGAGACCCAGTACTTC. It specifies CASSLDQGLGETQYF.

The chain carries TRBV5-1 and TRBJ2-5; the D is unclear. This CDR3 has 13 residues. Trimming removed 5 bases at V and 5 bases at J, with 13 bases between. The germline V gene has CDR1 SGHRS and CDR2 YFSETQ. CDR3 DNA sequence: TGCGCCAGCAGAGAGTTTGCGGATGAGACCCAGTACTTC. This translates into CASREFADETQYF.

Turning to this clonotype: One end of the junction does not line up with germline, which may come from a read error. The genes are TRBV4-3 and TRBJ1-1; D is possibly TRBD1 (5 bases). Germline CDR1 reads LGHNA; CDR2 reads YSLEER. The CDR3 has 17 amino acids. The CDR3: CVSSQDFSGQAKAEAFF. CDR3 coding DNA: TGCGTCAGCAGCCAAGATTTTAGTGGACAAGCAAAGGCAGAAGCTTTCTTT.

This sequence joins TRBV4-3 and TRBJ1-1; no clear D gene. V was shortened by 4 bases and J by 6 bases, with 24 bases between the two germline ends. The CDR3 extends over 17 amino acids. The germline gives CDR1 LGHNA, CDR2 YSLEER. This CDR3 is CASSPLVDTADSAEAFF. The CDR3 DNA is TGCGCCAGCAGCCCCTTGGTCGATACAGCAGATAGCGCTGAAGCTTTCTTT.

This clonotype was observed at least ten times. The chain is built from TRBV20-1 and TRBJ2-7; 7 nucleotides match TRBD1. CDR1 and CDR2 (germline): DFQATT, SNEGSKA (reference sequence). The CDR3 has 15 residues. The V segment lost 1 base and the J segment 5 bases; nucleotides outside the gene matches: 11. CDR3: CSARGLGQGDDEQYF. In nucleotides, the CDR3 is TGCAGTGCTAGAGGTTTGGGTCAGGGGGACGACGAGCAGTACTTC.

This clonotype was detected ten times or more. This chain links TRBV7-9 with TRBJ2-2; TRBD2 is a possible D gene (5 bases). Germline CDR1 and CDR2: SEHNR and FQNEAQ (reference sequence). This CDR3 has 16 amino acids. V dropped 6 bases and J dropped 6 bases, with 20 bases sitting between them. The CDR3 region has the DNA TGTGCCAGCAGTTCAGAGGGTGTCGAACCAGCCGGGGAGCTGTTTTTT. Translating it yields CASSSEGVEPAGELFF.

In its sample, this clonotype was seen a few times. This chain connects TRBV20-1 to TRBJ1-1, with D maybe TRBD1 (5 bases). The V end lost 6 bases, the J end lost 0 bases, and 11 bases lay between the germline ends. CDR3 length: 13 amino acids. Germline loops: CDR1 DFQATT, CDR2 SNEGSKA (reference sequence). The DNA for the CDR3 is TGCAGTGCAACTGACAGCATGAACACTGAAGCTTTCTTT. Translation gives CSATDSMNTEAFF.

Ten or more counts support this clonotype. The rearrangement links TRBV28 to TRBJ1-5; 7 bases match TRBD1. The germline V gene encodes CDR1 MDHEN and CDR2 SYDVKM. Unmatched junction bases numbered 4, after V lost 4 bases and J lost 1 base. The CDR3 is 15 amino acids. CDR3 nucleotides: TGTGCCAGCAGTTACACGACAGGGAGCAATCAGCCCCAGCATTTT. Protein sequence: CASSYTTGSNQPQHF.

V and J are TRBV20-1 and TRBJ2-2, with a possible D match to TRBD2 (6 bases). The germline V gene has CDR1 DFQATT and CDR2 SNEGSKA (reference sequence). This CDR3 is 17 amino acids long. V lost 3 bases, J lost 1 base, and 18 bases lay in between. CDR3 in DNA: TGCAGTGCTAGGGGGATAGAGGGACTCCGGAACACCGGGGAGCTGTTTTTT. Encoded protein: CSARGIEGLRNTGELFF.

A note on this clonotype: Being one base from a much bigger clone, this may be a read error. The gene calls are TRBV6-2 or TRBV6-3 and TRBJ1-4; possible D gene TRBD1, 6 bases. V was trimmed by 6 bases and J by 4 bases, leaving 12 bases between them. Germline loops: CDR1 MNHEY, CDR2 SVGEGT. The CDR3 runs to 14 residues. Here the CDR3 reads CASRDGTINEKLFF. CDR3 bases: TGTGCCAGCAGAGACGGGACAATTAATGAAAAACTGTTTTTT.

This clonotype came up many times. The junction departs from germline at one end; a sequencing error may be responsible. The CDR3 sequence: CASSLGGNEKLFF. DNA for the CDR3: TGTGCCAGCAGTTTAGGGGGAAATGAAAAACTGTTTTTT. The rearrangement uses TRBV7-9 and TRBJ1-4; D might be TRBD1 (6 bases). Germline CDR1 reads SEHNR; CDR2 reads FQNEAQ (reference sequence). This CDR3 contains 13 residues.

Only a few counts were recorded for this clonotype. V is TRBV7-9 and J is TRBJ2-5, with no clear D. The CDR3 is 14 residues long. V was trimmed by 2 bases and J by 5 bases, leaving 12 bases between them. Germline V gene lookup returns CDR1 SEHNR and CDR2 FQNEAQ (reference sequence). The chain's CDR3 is CASSLRVGVETQYF. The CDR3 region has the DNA TGTGCCAGCAGCTTAAGGGTGGGCGTTGAGACCCAGTACTTC.

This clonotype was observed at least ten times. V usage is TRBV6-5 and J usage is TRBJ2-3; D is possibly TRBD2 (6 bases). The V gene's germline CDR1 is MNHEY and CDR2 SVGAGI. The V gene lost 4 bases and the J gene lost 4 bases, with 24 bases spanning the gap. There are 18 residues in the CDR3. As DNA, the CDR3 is TGTGCCAGCAGTTCTAACCGGGACTCCCTCCGGTTGGCAGATACGCAGTATTTT. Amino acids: CASSSNRDSLRLADTQYF.

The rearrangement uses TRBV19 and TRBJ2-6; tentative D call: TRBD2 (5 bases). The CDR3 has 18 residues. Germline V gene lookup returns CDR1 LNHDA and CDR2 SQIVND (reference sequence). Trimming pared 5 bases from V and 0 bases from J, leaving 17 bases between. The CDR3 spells CASSPYSGVVSGANVLTF. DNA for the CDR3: TGTGCCAGTAGTCCGTACAGCGGAGTAGTCTCTGGGGCCAACGTCCTGACTTTC.

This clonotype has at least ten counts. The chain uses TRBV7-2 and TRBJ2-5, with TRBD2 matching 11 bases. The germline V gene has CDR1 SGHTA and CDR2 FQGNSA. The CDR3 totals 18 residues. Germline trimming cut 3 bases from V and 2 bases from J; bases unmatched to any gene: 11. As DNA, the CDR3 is TGTGCCAGCAGCTTCAATAGCGGGGGGGTCTTACCACAAGAGACCCAGTACTTC. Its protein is CASSFNSGGVLPQETQYF.

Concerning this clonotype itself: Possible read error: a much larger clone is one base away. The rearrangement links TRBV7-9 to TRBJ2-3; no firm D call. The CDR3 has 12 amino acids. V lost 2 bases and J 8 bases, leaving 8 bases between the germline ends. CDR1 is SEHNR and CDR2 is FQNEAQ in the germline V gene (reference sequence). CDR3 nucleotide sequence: TGTGCCAGCAGCTTACCCCTGGCTACGCAGTATTTT. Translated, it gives CASSLPLATQYF.

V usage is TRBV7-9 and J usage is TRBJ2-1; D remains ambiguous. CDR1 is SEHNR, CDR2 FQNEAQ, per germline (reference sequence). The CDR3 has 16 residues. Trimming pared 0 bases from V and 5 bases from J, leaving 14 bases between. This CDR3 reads CASSLAGQVDDNEQFF. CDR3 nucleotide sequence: TGTGCCAGCAGCTTAGCGGGTCAGGTTGACGACAATGAGCAGTTCTTC.